This T cell receptor (beta chain) was sequenced for a study of T-cell memory formation after mild COVID-19. Using its own MiXCR run on the 5' RACE reads, TCRdb lists one record per CDR3 protein. Here the sample spans about 190,000 distinct CDR3 sequences, around 17% being singletons. This clonotype was recorded a few times. Trimming left V 5 bases short and J 4 bases short, with 17 bases between. Per germline, CDR1 SGHTA and CDR2 FQGNSA. The CDR3 is 15 residues long. Sequencing was carried out using PBMCs or a T cell subset sorted from them (not recorded which). The gene calls are TRBV7-2 and TRBJ2-5; TRBD2 is a possible D gene (6 bases). The sequence was collected from an adult woman who had mild COVID-19 (a few samples of this study predate the infection). Cell type and time point are not known. As DNA, the CDR3 is TGTGCCAGCAGCACTAGGGCGGGAAGAGGAGAGACCCAGTACTTC. It encodes CASSTRAGRGETQYF.